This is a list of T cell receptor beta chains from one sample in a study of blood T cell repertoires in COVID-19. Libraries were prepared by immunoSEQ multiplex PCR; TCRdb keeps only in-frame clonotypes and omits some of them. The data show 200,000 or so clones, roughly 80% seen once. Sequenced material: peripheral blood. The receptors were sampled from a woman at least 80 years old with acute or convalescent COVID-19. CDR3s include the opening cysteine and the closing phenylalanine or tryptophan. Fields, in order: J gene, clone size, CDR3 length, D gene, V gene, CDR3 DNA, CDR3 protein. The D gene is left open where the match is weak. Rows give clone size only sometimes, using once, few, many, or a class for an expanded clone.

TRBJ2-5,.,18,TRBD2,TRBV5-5,TGTGCCAGCAGCCGTGGGACTAGCGGGCGCTCGGGGGAGGAGACCCAGTACTTC,CASSRGTSGRSGEETQYF
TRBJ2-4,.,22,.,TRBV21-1,TGTGCCAGCAGCAAAGTGGGGACAGGGCGACCCATGACTCCTGATCTCAAAAACATTCAGTACTTC,CASSKVGTGRPMTPDLKNIQYF
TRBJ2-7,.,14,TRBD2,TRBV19,TGTGCCAGTAGTACCCTAGCGGGAGAATACGAGCAGTACTTC,CASSTLAGEYEQYF
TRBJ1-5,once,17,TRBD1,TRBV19,TGTGCCAGTAGTATATCAACCGGGACAGGATACAATCAGCCCCAGCATTTT,CASSISTGTGYNQPQHF
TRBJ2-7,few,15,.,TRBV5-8,TGTGCCAGCAGCCCCCGGGACATGGGGTACTACGAGCAGTACTTC,CASSPRDMGYYEQYF
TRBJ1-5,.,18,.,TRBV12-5,TGTGCTAGTGGTAACGACGGGGATAGAGCCTATAGCAATCAGCCCCAGCATTTT,CASGNDGDRAYSNQPQHF
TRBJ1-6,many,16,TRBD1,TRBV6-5,TGTGCCAGCAGTTTAGACGTCAGGGGGTATAATTCACCCCTCCACTTT,CASSLDVRGYNSPLHF
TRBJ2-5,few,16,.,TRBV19,TGTGCCAGTAGTATGATCGGGGGACGGGGCCAAGAGACCCAGTACTTC,CASSMIGGRGQETQYF
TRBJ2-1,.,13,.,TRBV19,TGTGCCAGTAGCGGGACTGCATACAATGAGCAGTTCTTC,CASSGTAYNEQFF
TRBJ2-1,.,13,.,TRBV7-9,TGTGCCAGCACCCTGGGAGATCCGCCAGAGCAGTTCTTC,CASTLGDPPEQFF
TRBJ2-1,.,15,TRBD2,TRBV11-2,TGTGCCAGCAGCCAAATCGGGACTAGCGGTAATGAGCAGTTCTTC,CASSQIGTSGNEQFF
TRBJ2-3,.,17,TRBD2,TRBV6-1,TGTGCCAGCAGTGAAGCCGGAGCGGGAGGAGGTGGAGATACGCAGTATTTT,CASSEAGAGGGGDTQYF
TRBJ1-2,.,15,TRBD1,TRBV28,TGTGCCAGCAGTCTGGACAGGGGGGACGACTATGGCTACACCTTC,CASSLDRGDDYGYTF
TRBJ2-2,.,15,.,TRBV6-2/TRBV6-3,TGTGCCAGCAGTTTCACGAGCACGAACACCGGGGAGCTGTTTTTT,CASSFTSTNTGELFF